The 20 T cell receptor beta chains listed next were all sequenced from one sample in a study of cytomegalovirus exposure and HLA in healthy donors. Primers: 60 Vbeta forward and 13 Jbeta reverse. Sequenced by immunoSEQ multiplex PCR; TCRdb stores in-frame clones only, minus some. The data contain about 180,000 clones, around 80% of them singletons. Input material: PBMCs. The origin of the receptors is a girl aged 5-17 years in good health and CMV-seropositive.

The V call is TRBV15, the J call TRBJ2-6; weak D call: TRBD2 (5 bases). Per the germline V gene, CDR1 is LNHNV and CDR2 is YYDKDF (reference sequence). This CDR3 has 17 amino acids. V lost 1 base, J lost 0 bases, and 10 bases lay in between. CDR3 sequence reads: CATSRAIGDSGANVLTF. The CDR3 DNA sequence: TGTGCCACCAGCAGAGCTATCGGGGACTCTGGGGCCAACGTCCTGACTTTC.

The V call is TRBV4-1, the J call TRBJ1-2, with 7 bases identical to TRBD1. There are 15 residues in the CDR3. V was pared by 3 bases and J by 0 bases, with 4 bases of the junction left unmatched. Germline lookup yields CDR1 MGHRA and CDR2 YSYEKL. Here the CDR3 reads CASSQGQSTNYGYTF. The CDR3 nucleotides read TGCGCCAGCAGCCAGGGACAGTCTACTAACTATGGCTACACCTTC.

In this sample, this clone turned up a few times. This chain uses TRBV6-1 with TRBJ2-1; 10 bases match TRBD2. From germline, CDR1 is MNHNS and CDR2 SASEGT. With V trimmed by 7 bases and J by 3 bases, 3 bases remained unmatched. CDR3 length equals 14 residues. The CDR3 here is CASISGRVYNEQFF. CDR3 nucleotides: TGTGCCAGCATAAGCGGGAGGGTCTACAATGAGCAGTTCTTC.

V is TRBV25-1 and J is TRBJ2-5; a weak D match, TRBD2 (6 bases). Germline CDR1 reads MGHDK; CDR2 reads SYGVNS. There are 15 residues in the CDR3. Between the trimmed V and J ends, which lost 3 bases and 4 bases, there was a span of 15 bases. Here the CDR3 DNA reads TGTGCCAGCAGTGACTTTGGGGGGTTGGGAGAGACCCAGTACTTC. This codes for CASSDFGGLGETQYF.

The rearrangement links TRBV5-1 to TRBJ1-1; maybe TRBD1 (5 bases). Germline V gene data show CDR1 as SGHRS and CDR2 as YFSETQ. CDR3 size: 14 residues. V dropped 1 base and J dropped 7 bases, with 14 bases sitting between them. CDR3 DNA sequence: TGCGCCAGCAGCTTGAGACAGACATCTTTTGAAGCTTTCTTT. Amino acids: CASSLRQTSFEAFF.

This chain joins TRBV21-1 and TRBJ2-5; the tabulated D call, TRBD2, remains unverified against the DNA. TRBV21-1 is a listed pseudogene. This CDR3 has 15 residues. CDR3 in amino acids: CASSKGGRAFETQYF. For the CDR3, the DNA is TGTGCCAGCAGCAAAGGAGGGAGGGCCTTCGAGACCCAGTACTTC.

The chain is built from TRBV6-5 and TRBJ2-7, with 12 bases aligning to TRBD2. The ends lost 0 bases at V and 5 bases at J; junction bases unmatched: 5. The CDR3 has 16 amino acids. Germline CDR1 reads MNHEY; CDR2 reads SVGAGI. The CDR3 sequence is CASSYSRLAGAHEQYF. In DNA, the CDR3 is TGTGCCAGCAGTTACTCGAGACTAGCGGGAGCCCACGAGCAGTACTTC.

This clone is a singleton in its sample. The chain carries TRBV30 and TRBJ1-2, with D possibly matching TRBD1 (6 bases). The CDR3 runs 13 residues. Trimming took 2 bases from V and 2 from J, leaving 9 bases between them. The V gene's germline CDR1 is GTSNPN and CDR2 SVGIG (reference sequence). The CDR3 nucleotides read TGTGCCTGGAGTACAGGGTTGAACTATGGCTACACCTTC. As protein: CAWSTGLNYGYTF.

This chain links TRBV20-1 with TRBJ1-2; D not resolved. The length of the CDR3 is 11 residues. V was trimmed by 6 bases and J by 7 bases, leaving 12 bases between them. Germline loops: CDR1 DFQATT, CDR2 SNEGSKA (reference sequence). The CDR3 here is CSATPGVGYTF. Written as DNA, the CDR3 is TGCAGTGCCACTCCCGGGGTTGGCTACACCTTC.

The chain is built from TRBV6-5 and TRBJ2-7, with 9 nucleotides matching TRBD1. Germline V gene data show CDR1 as MNHEY and CDR2 as SVGAGI. The V gene end was trimmed by 6 bases and the J gene end by 3 bases; junction bases not matched to a gene: 9. This CDR3 has 15 residues. The CDR3 is CASSRTGGADYEQYF. In nucleotides, the CDR3 is TGTGCCAGCAGCCGCACAGGGGGCGCGGACTACGAGCAGTACTTC.

This chain links TRBV6-5 with TRBJ1-2, with unresolved D. The V and J ends lost 3 bases and 3 bases respectively, with 11 bases between them. The CDR3 loop spans 14 amino acids. The germline V gene has CDR1 MNHEY and CDR2 SVGAGI. CDR3 nucleotide sequence: TGTGCCAGCAGTTATAACTGGGCCTACTATGGCTACACCTTC. The encoded protein is CASSYNWAYYGYTF.

This chain connects TRBV5-1 to TRBJ1-4, with a tentative D call TRBD1 (6 bases). Trimming took off 4 bases at V and 0 bases at J, with 16 bases between the two ends. Per germline, CDR1 SGHRS and CDR2 YFSETQ. CDR3 size: 17 residues. The CDR3 protein is CASSRWGGLTTNEKLFF. Here the CDR3 DNA reads TGCGCCAGCAGCAGGTGGGGGGGGCTAACAACTAATGAAAAACTGTTTTTT.

The chain links TRBV27 to TRBJ1-2, with 8 bases that match TRBD1. V was pared by 5 bases and J by 7 bases, with 3 bases of the junction left unmatched. The CDR3 contains 12 residues. Germline CDR1 reads MNHEY; CDR2 reads SMNVEV (reference sequence). The CDR3 here is CASSLGQGGYTF. Written as DNA, the CDR3 is TGTGCCAGCAGTCTCGGACAGGGTGGCTACACCTTC.

This chain connects TRBV6-5 to TRBJ1-5; weak D call: TRBD1 (5 bases). Looked up from germline, CDR1 is MNHEY and CDR2 is SVGAGI. Trimming left V 5 bases short and J 5 bases short, with 13 bases between. This CDR3 has 14 residues. This CDR3 is CASSTPPGYQPQHF. In DNA form, the CDR3 reads TGTGCCAGCAGTACCCCGCCAGGGTATCAGCCCCAGCATTTT.

The V and J genes are TRBV7-8 and TRBJ1-3, with TRBD1 as a possible D gene (6 bases). The CDR3 totals 16 residues. The germline gives CDR1 SGHVS, CDR2 FQNEAQ. Trimming removed 2 bases from V and 4 bases from J, with 15 bases in between. In DNA form, the CDR3 reads TGTGCCAGCAGCTTAATACAGGGAGTTGGGGGAAACACCATATATTTT. As protein: CASSLIQGVGGNTIYF.

The genes are TRBV6-5 and TRBJ2-5; 7 positions agree with TRBD2. The CDR3 runs 15 residues. Germline V gene data show CDR1 as MNHEY and CDR2 as SVGAGI. V was clipped by 6 bases and J by 2 bases; unmatched bases: 9. The CDR3 sequence is CASRYAAGRQETQYF. The CDR3 coding sequence is TGTGCCAGCAGGTACGCCGCCGGGAGGCAAGAGACCCAGTACTTC.

The DNA for the CDR3 is TGTGCCAGCAGCTGGACCGGGACTAGCCAGAACACCGGGGAGCTGTTTTTT. Amino acids: CASSWTGTSQNTGELFF. V is TRBV5-6 and J is TRBJ2-2, with 9 nucleotides matching TRBD2. CDR3 length: 17 amino acids. V was clipped by 3 bases and J by 1 base; unmatched bases: 7. Germline CDR1 SGHDT, CDR2 YYEEEE.

The table lists this clone with a count of one. The V call is TRBV11-1, the J call TRBJ2-1; maybe TRBD2 (6 bases). The CDR3 extends over 13 amino acids. Germline loops: CDR1 SGHAT, CDR2 FQDESV (reference sequence). V shed 2 bases and J shed 9 bases, with 11 bases lying between them. CDR3 protein: CASSLNGGFEQFF. CDR3 nucleotide sequence: TGTGCCAGCAGCTTAAATGGAGGGTTTGAGCAGTTCTTC.

The table lists this clone with a few counts. The chain carries TRBV7-9 and TRBJ2-3, with 8 positions matching TRBD2. The germline V gene has CDR1 SEHNR and CDR2 FQNEAQ (reference sequence). The CDR3 runs to 15 residues. V was pared by 3 bases and J by 2 bases, with 4 bases of the junction left unmatched. CDR3 DNA sequence: TGTGCCAGCAGCTTTTGGACTAGCTTCACAGATACGCAGTATTTT. This gives the protein CASSFWTSFTDTQYF. Full variable domain (outside the CDR3, taken from reference TRBV7-9 and TRBJ2-3): DTGVSQNPRHKITKRGQNVTFRCDPISEHNRLYWYRQTLGQGPEFLTYFQNEAQLEKSRLLSDRFSAERPKGSFSTLEIQRTEQGDSAMYLCASSFWTSFTDTQYFGPGTRLTVL.

V and J are TRBV7-6 and TRBJ1-2, with D perhaps TRBD1 (5 bases). The CDR3 has 14 residues. Trimming cost V 5 bases and J 4 bases, with 14 bases left between them. CDR1 is SGHVS, CDR2 FNYEAQ, per germline. The CDR3 DNA reads as TGTGCCAGCAGCCCCGGGCCCGGGGGCTATGGCTACACCTTC. It encodes CASSPGPGGYGYTF. Full variable domain (missing parts from reference TRBV7-6 and TRBJ1-2): GAGVSQSPRYKVTKRGQDVALRCDPISGHVSLYWYRQALGQGPEFLTYFNYEAQQDKSGLPNDRFSAERPEGSISTLTIQRTEQRDSAMYRCASSPGPGGYGYTFGSGTRLTVV.